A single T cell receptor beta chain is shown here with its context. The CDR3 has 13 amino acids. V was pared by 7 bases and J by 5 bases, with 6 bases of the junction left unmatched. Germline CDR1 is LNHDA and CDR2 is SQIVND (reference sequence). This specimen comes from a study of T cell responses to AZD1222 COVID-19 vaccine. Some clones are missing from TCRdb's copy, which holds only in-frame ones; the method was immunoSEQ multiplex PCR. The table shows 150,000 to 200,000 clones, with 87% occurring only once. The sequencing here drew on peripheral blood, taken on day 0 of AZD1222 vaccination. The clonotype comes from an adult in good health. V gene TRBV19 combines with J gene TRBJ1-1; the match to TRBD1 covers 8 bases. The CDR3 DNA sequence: TGTGCCAGTAACGACAGGGGATTTACTGAAGCTTTCTTT. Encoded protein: CASNDRGFTEAFF.